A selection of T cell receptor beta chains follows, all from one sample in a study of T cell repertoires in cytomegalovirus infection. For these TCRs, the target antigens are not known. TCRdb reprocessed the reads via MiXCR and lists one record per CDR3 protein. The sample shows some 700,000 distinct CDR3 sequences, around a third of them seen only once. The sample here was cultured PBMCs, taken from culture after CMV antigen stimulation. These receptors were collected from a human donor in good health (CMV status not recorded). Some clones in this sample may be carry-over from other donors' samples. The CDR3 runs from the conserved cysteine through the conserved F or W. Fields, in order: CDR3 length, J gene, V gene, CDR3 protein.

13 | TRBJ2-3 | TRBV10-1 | CASSSGRTDTQYF
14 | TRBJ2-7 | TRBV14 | CASSQVGRSYEQYF
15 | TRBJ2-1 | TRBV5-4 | CASRSGLDPYNEQFF
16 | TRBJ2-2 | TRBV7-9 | CASSEIRGRDTGELFF
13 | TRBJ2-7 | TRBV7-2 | CASSFSGTYEQYF
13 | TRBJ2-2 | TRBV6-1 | CASRLTSSGELFF
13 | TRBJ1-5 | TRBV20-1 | CSASLGGQQPQHF
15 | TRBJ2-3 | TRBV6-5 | CASSYYGGGTDTQYF
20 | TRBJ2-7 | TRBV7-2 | CASGEWGLAGGRKSSYEQYF
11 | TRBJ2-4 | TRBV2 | CASSQGYIQYF
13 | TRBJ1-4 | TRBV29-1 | CSVRGPASEKLFF
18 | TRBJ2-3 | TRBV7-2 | CASSASGAGGGSTDTQYF
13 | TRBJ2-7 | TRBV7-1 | CASSSLPGYEQYF
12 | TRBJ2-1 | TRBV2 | CASKGGYNEQFF
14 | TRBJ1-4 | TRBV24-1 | CATSDTGDNEKLFF
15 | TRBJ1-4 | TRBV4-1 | CASSQVDLDAEKLFF